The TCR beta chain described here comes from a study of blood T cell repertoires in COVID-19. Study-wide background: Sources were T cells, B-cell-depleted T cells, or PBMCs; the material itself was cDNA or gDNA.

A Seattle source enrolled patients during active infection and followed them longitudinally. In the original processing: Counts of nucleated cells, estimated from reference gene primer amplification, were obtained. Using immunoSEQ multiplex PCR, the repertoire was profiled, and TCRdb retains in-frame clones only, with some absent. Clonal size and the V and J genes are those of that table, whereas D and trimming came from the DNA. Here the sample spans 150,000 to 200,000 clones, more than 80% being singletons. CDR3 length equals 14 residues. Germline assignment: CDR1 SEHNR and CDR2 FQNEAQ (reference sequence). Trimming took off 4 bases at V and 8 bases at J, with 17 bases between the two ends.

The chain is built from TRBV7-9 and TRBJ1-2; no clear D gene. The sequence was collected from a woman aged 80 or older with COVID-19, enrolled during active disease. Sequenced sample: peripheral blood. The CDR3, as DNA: TGTGCCAGCAGCTCCAGTGCCTCGCCGGGAGGCTACACCTTC. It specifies CASSSSASPGGYTF. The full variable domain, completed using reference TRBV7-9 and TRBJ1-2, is DTGVSQNPRHKITKRGQNVTFRCDPISEHNRLYWYRQTLGQGPEFLTYFQNEAQLEKSRLLSDRFSAERPKGSFSTLEIQRTEQGDSAMYLCASSSSASPGGYTFGSGTRLTVV.